These T cell receptor beta chains were read from a single sample in a study of cytomegalovirus exposure and HLA in healthy donors. Some clones are missing from TCRdb's copy, which holds only in-frame ones; the method was immunoSEQ multiplex PCR. The sample gives under 200,000 clones, about 81% of which show up once; more than 0.9% is in the top ten. The sequenced sample was PBMCs. Receptor source: a girl aged 2 to 10 in good health and CMV-seropositive. The CDR3 runs from the conserved cysteine through the conserved F or W. Fields, in order: clone size, J gene, V gene, D gene, CDR3 DNA, CDR3 protein. A D gene is named only where the DNA matches it firmly. Clone size is not always given. Where it is, it says once, few, many or a class for expanded clones.

.,TRBJ2-5,TRBV2,.,TGTGCCAGCAGTGTGGGCAGGGAAGAGACCCAGTACTTC,CASSVGREETQYF
.,TRBJ2-6,TRBV5-1,.,TGCGCCAGCGGGCAGGGGTCCTCTGGGGCCAACGTCCTGACTTTC,CASGQGSSGANVLTF
.,TRBJ2-5,TRBV19,TRBD1,TGTGCCAGTAGTACTTACGACAGGGGATTGAAGGAGACCCAGTACTTC,CASSTYDRGLKETQYF
.,TRBJ1-5,TRBV10-3,.,TGTGCCATCAGTGGGAAGACAGATCTTAATCAGCCCCAGCATTTT,CAISGKTDLNQPQHF
.,TRBJ2-2,TRBV7-9,TRBD2,TGTGCCAGCAGCTTCCGACTAGCGGGACCCACCGGGGAGCTGTTTTTT,CASSFRLAGPTGELFF
.,TRBJ2-7,TRBV29-1,.,TGCAGCGTAGTCGACTCGCCCCTTTCCTACGAGCAGTACTTC,CSVVDSPLSYEQYF
.,TRBJ2-1,TRBV4-2,.,TGTGCCAGCAGCCAAGGGGCCCCGGACTCCAACAATGAGCAGTTCTTC,CASSQGAPDSNNEQFF
.,TRBJ2-2,TRBV28,TRBD2,TGTGCCAGCAGTTTTGGTAGCGGGAGGGCCGCCGGGGAGCTGTTTTTT,CASSFGSGRAAGELFF
few,TRBJ1-5,TRBV15,TRBD1,TGTGCCACCAGCAAATCGGGACAGGGGAGGAGGCCCCAGCATTTT,CATSKSGQGRRPQHF
.,TRBJ1-4,TRBV7-8,.,TGTGCCAGCAGCCTGTACTGGGACACCCCAACTAATGAAAAACTGTTTTTT,CASSLYWDTPTNEKLFF
.,TRBJ2-7,TRBV10-3,.,TGTGCCATCAGTGGGGCTAAGGTTCGCGAGCAGTACTTC,CAISGAKVREQYF
once,TRBJ1-1,TRBV6-1,.,TGTGCCAGCAGTGGCGACGGACTTGAAGCTTTCTTT,CASSGDGLEAFF
.,TRBJ2-7,TRBV19,TRBD1,TGTGCCAGTAGTCCCGGGACAGGGGGTTACGAGCAGTACTTC,CASSPGTGGYEQYF
.,TRBJ2-5,TRBV6-6,.,TGTGCCAGCAGTTACTCGAGTGGGCCGTACCAAGAGACCCAGTACTTC,CASSYSSGPYQETQYF
.,TRBJ1-3,TRBV2,TRBD1,TGTGCCAGCCAGTGGGGGACAGGCCTGGGGACTGGAAACACCATATATTTT,CASQWGTGLGTGNTIYF
.,TRBJ1-1,TRBV5-1,.,TGCGCCAGCAGCTTGTTCGGGAACACTGAAGCTTTCTTT,CASSLFGNTEAFF
.,TRBJ2-7,TRBV2,.,TGTGCCACCTCCGGCGGGATCTACGAGCAGTACTTC,CATSGGIYEQYF
.,TRBJ2-5,TRBV15,TRBD2,TGTGCCACCAGCAAAGGCCCTAGCGGGAAAGATAGAGAGACCCAGTACTTC,CATSKGPSGKDRETQYF
.,TRBJ2-7,TRBV10-3,TRBD1,TGTGCCATCAACTCCGGGACAGGAGGTTACGAGCAGTACTTC,CAINSGTGGYEQYF
.,TRBJ2-1,TRBV7-8,TRBD1,TGTGCCAGCAGCCTATGGACAGGGAGGCACAATGAGCAGTTCTTC,CASSLWTGRHNEQFF
.,TRBJ1-2,TRBV27,.,TGTGCCAGCAGTTTAACAGCTAACTATGGCTACACCTTC,CASSLTANYGYTF
.,TRBJ1-2,TRBV19,TRBD1,TGTGCCAGTAGTTTACAGGGGGCTCGGTATGGCTACACCTTC,CASSLQGARYGYTF
.,TRBJ2-2,TRBV19,TRBD2,TGTGCCAGCAGGGCCGGGACTAGAGGAAGCACCGGGGAGCTGTTTTTT,CASRAGTRGSTGELFF
.,TRBJ2-7,TRBV5-1,.,TGCGCCAGCAGCCCACTTTTTAGGGGCCCGGAGCAGTACTTC,CASSPLFRGPEQYF
.,TRBJ1-2,TRBV27,TRBD1,TGTGCCAGCAGTTTCAGGGGGCTGGGGAATGGCTACACCTTC,CASSFRGLGNGYTF
.,TRBJ2-5,TRBV19,TRBD1,TGTGCCAGTAGTACGACCAGGGGGCGGGGCGAGACCCAGTACTTC,CASSTTRGRGETQYF
.,TRBJ2-3,TRBV27,.,TGTGCCAGCAGTTTGGAGACTGGAGGACCAGATACGCAGTATTTT,CASSLETGGPDTQYF
.,TRBJ2-5,TRBV28,TRBD2,TGTGCCAGCAGGTCCGGGGGGGGCGATTTCGAGACCCAGTACTTC,CASRSGGGDFETQYF
.,TRBJ2-1,TRBV4-1,.,TGCGCCAGCAGCCTAGGGGCCCGGGATGAGCAGTTCTTC,CASSLGARDEQFF
.,TRBJ1-1,TRBV4-1,.,TGCGCCAGCAGCCAAGAGATTAGCCTTGAAGCTTTCTTT,CASSQEISLEAFF
.,TRBJ2-2,TRBV6-5,TRBD2,TGTGCCAGCATTCGAAGCGGGAGGGAAGGGGAGCTGTTTTTT,CASIRSGREGELFF
.,TRBJ1-1,TRBV4-2,TRBD1,TGTGCCAGCAGCCAGGCGACAGGGAAGAACACTGAAGCTTTCTTT,CASSQATGKNTEAFF
.,TRBJ2-2,TRBV29-1,TRBD2,TGCAGCGTTGACGGGCTAGCGGGAGTACGGACCGGGGAGCTGTTTTTT,CSVDGLAGVRTGELFF
.,TRBJ2-1,TRBV11-2,TRBD1,TGTGCCAGCAGCTTAGGCAGGGGGCTTCACTACAATGAGCAGTTCTTC,CASSLGRGLHYNEQFF
.,TRBJ2-7,TRBV2,.,TGTGCCAGCAGTGCGCAGTACGAGCAGTACTTC,CASSAQYEQYF
.,TRBJ2-5,TRBV9,.,TGTGCCAGCAGCGTAGCGGGAGAGACCCAGTACTTC,CASSVAGETQYF
.,TRBJ1-1,TRBV7-2,.,TGTGCCAGCAGCTTAGAAATTGGGTTCGGGACTGAAGCTTTCTTT,CASSLEIGFGTEAFF
.,TRBJ2-3,TRBV10-3,.,TGTGCCATCACTAGCGACACCACAGATACGCAGTATTTT,CAITSDTTDTQYF
once,TRBJ2-7,TRBV30,.,TGTGCCTGGAGTCCGGGGGCCTACGAGCAGTACTTC,CAWSPGAYEQYF
.,TRBJ2-2,TRBV5-1,TRBD2,TGCGCCAGCAGCTTACTAGCGGGAAGAATAGCCGGGGAGCTGTTTTTT,CASSLLAGRIAGELFF
once,TRBJ2-5,TRBV4-2,TRBD1,TGTGCCAGCAGCCAAGTAGGGACAGGAAAGGAGACCCAGTACTTC,CASSQVGTGKETQYF
few,TRBJ1-5,TRBV9,.,TGTGCCAGCACCCCGGGGCCCCAGCATTTT,CASTPGPQHF
.,TRBJ2-3,TRBV5-4,TRBD2,TGTGCCAGCAGCTTGCAGGCTAGCGGATATTCAGATACGCAGTATTTT,CASSLQASGYSDTQYF
.,TRBJ2-2,TRBV6-4,TRBD1,TGTGCCAGCAGCGCCACAGGGGAAACCGGGGAGCTGTTTTTT,CASSATGETGELFF
.,TRBJ1-2,TRBV5-1,.,TGCGCCAGCAGCTTTATAGCCGGGACAACTTACTACACCTTC,CASSFIAGTTYYTF
once,TRBJ2-6,TRBV28,.,TGTGCCAGCAGTTTTAGAGGCCTGCTCTCTGGGGCCAACGTCCTGACTTTC,CASSFRGLLSGANVLTF
once,TRBJ1-1,TRBV7-9,.,TGTGCCAGCAGCTTCTCGGACTTAGCTTTCTTT,CASSFSDLAFF
.,TRBJ2-7,TRBV7-8,TRBD1,TGTGCCAGCAGCGACGGGACAGGGGGCGAGCAGTACTTC,CASSDGTGGEQYF
.,TRBJ2-1,TRBV5-1,TRBD2,TGCGCCAGCAGCTTGACATTGAGCGGGAGCTCCTACAATGAGCAGTTCTTC,CASSLTLSGSSYNEQFF
.,TRBJ1-5,TRBV28,.,TGTGCCAGCACCCCACAGGGTGAGGGCAATCAGCCCCAGCATTTT,CASTPQGEGNQPQHF
.,TRBJ2-7,TRBV7-9,.,TGTGCCAGCAGCTTAAGTGAGGGAATGGAGCAGTACTTC,CASSLSEGMEQYF